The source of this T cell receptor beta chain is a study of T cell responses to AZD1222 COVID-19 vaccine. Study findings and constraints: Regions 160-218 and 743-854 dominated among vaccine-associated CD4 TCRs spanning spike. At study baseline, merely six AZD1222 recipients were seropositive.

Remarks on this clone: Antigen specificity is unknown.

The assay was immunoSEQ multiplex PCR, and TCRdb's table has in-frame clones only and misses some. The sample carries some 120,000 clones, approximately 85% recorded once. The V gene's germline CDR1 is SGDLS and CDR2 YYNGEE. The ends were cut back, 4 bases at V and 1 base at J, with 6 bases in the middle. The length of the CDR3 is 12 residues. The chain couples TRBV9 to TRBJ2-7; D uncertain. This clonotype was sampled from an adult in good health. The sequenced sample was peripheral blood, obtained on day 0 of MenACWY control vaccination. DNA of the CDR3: TGTGCCAGCAGCTCCCTATCCTACGAGCAGTACTTC. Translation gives CASSSLSYEQYF.